These T cell receptor beta chains were read from a single sample in a study of cytomegalovirus exposure and HLA in healthy donors. Sequencing used immunoSEQ multiplex PCR; TCRdb keeps in-frame clones, though not all of them. The sample consists of approximately 150,000 clones, roughly 76% of them appearing once. The sequenced sample consisted of PBMCs. Every receptor here comes from a female donor in good health and CMV-seronegative. Both conserved end residues are part of each CDR3. D genes are given only for firm matches. Only part of the rows carry a size: once, few, many, or a class if the clone is expanded.

v_call	d_call	clone_size	j_call	cdr3_nt	cdr3_aa
TRBV5-1	TRBD2	once	TRBJ2-3	TGCGCCACCCGGACTAGCGGGAGCACAGATACGCAGTATTTT	CATRTSGSTDTQYF
TRBV6-5	-	-	TRBJ1-1	TGTGCCAGCAGTTATAATGAAGCTTTCTTT	CASSYNEAFF
TRBV6-6	-	-	TRBJ1-1	TGTGCCAGCATCCCGGACCGGGGGGGAACTGAAGCTTTCTTT	CASIPDRGGTEAFF
TRBV11-2	TRBD1	-	TRBJ2-1	TGTGCCAGCAGCTTAGAAGGGACAGGGGTTTCCGATGAGCAGTTCTTC	CASSLEGTGVSDEQFF
TRBV5-1	TRBD1	-	TRBJ1-1	TGCGCCAGCAGCTTGCCGGGACAGGGGGTCTCGAACACTGAAGCTTTCTTT	CASSLPGQGVSNTEAFF
TRBV27	-	few	TRBJ1-4	TGTGCCAGCAGTCTCACGGACCCTGGACTATCGGGGAAACTGTTTTTT	CASSLTDPGLSGKLFF
TRBV6-1	-	-	TRBJ1-2	TGTGCCAGCAGTTTGGTTGGGGGCGGCTACACCTTC	CASSLVGGGYTF
TRBV5-1	-	-	TRBJ2-4	TGCGCCAGCAGCCCTCCCCCGACAGGACGTGGCAAAAACATTCAGTACTTC	CASSPPPTGRGKNIQYF
TRBV14	TRBD1	-	TRBJ2-5	TGTGCCAGCAGCCAAGGCGGACAGGGGGCAGGGGAGACCCAGTACTTC	CASSQGGQGAGETQYF
TRBV5-5	-	-	TRBJ1-5	TGTGCCAGCAGCTTACCGGACAGTGGTTATAGCAATCAGCCCCAGCATTTT	CASSLPDSGYSNQPQHF
TRBV10-3	TRBD2	-	TRBJ2-7	TGTGCCATCAGTGGTGGGACTACCGCCGGCCACGAGCAGTACTTC	CAISGGTTAGHEQYF
TRBV5-6	-	-	TRBJ2-7	TGTGCCAGCACCGGGGGACAGTGGTCACCCGAGCAGTACTTC	CASTGGQWSPEQYF
TRBV7-9	-	-	TRBJ1-1	TGTGCCAGCAGCTCCAGCTTCGGGACTGAAGCTTTCTTT	CASSSSFGTEAFF
TRBV7-8	TRBD2	-	TRBJ2-3	TGTGCCAGCAGCTTAGAGGGGGGACTAGCGGGCCTATGGGGGACAGATACGCAGTATTTT	CASSLEGGLAGLWGTDTQYF
TRBV7-2	TRBD1	few	TRBJ2-7	TGTGCCAGCAGCGAACAGGGGCTCGGGCCCTACGAGCAGTACTTC	CASSEQGLGPYEQYF
TRBV19	-	-	TRBJ1-5	TGTGCCAGCCATAATCAGGGGAGAGATCAGCCCCAGCATTTT	CASHNQGRDQPQHF
TRBV9	TRBD2	-	TRBJ2-2	TGTGCCAGCAGCGTACGGACTAGCGGGACCCTCCCCGGGGAGCTGTTTTTT	CASSVRTSGTLPGELFF
TRBV6-5	-	-	TRBJ2-7	TGTGCCAGCAGTTACTCGGGGACAAGGTACGAGCAGTACTTC	CASSYSGTRYEQYF